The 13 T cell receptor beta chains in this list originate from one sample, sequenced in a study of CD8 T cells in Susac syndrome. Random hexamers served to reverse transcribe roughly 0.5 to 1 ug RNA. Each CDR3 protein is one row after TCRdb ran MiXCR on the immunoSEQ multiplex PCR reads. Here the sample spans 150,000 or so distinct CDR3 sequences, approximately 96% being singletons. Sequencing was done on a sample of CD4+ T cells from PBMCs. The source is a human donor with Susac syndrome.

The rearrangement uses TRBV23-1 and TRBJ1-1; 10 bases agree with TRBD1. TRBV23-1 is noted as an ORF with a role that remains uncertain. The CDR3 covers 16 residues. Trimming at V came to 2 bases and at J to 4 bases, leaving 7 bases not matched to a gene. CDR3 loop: CASSQPGQGFSTEAFF. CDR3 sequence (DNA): TGCGCCAGCAGTCAACCGGGACAGGGGTTTTCCACTGAAGCTTTCTTT.

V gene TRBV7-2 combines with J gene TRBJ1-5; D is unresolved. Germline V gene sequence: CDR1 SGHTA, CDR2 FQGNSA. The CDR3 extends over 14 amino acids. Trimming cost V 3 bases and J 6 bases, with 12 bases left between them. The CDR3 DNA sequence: TGTGCCAGCAGCTTTGTTACTTTGGGTCAGCCCCAGCATTTT. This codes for CASSFVTLGQPQHF.

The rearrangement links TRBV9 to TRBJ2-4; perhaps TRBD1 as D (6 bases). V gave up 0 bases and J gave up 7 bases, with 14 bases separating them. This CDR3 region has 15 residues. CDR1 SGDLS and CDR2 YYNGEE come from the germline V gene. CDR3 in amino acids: CASSVEGTGRNIQYF. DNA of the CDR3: TGTGCCAGCAGCGTAGAAGGAACAGGGCGGAACATTCAGTACTTC.

The CDR3 DNA follows: TGTGCCAGCAGCGACAGGGGCCTATCCTACAATGAGCAGTTCTTC. It codes for CASSDRGLSYNEQFF. This sequence joins TRBV7-8 and TRBJ2-1; 8 nucleotides line up with TRBD1. This CDR3 has 15 residues. From germline, CDR1 is SGHVS and CDR2 FQNEAQ. V trimming: 5 bases; J trimming: 1 base; junction bases outside the gene matches: 4.

The CDR3 here is CASSLSTGQGGNEQFF. The DNA of the CDR3 is TGCGCCAGCAGCCTCAGCACGGGACAGGGGGGGAATGAGCAGTTCTTC. The chain is built from TRBV4-3 and TRBJ2-1, with 11 positions matching TRBD1. The CDR3 covers 16 residues. The V gene's germline CDR1 is LGHNA and CDR2 YSLEER. J lost 7 bases, V lost 4 bases, and 9 bases had no gene match.

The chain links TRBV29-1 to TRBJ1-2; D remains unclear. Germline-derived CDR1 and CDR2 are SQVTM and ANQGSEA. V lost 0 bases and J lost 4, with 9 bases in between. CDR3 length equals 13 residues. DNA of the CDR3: TGCAGCGTTGAAGAAGGGTTTGGCTATGGCTACACCTTC. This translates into CSVEEGFGYGYTF.

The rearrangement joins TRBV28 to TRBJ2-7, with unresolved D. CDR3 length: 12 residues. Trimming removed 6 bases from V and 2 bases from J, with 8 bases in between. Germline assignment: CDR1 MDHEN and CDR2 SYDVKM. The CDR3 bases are TGTGCCAGCAGCCAATTGACCTACGAGCAGTACTTC. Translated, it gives CASSQLTYEQYF.

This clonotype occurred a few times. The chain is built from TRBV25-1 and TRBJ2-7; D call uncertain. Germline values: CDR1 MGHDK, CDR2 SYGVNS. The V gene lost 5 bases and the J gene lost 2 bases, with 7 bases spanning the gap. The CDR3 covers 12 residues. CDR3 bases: TGTGCCAGCAGTTTAGGTGCCTACGAGCAGTACTTC. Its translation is CASSLGAYEQYF.

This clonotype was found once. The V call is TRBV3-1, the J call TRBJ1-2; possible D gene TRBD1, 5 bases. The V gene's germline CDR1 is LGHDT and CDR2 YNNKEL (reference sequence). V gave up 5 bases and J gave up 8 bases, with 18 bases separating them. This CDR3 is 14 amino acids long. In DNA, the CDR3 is TGTGCCAGCAGCTCCCTCGGGGACTTGGGAGGCTACACCTTC. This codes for CASSSLGDLGGYTF.

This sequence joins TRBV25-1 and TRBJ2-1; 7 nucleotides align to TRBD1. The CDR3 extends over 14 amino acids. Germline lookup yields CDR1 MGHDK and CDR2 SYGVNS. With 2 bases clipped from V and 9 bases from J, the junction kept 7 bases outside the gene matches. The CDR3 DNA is TGTGCCAGCAGTGAACAAGGGGGCTTGGCTGAGCAGTTCTTC. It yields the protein CASSEQGGLAEQFF.

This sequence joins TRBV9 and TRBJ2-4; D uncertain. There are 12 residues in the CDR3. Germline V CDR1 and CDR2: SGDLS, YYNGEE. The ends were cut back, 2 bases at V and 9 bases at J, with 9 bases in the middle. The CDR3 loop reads CASSVGGGIQYF. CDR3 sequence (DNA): TGTGCCAGCAGCGTCGGTGGCGGCATTCAGTACTTC.

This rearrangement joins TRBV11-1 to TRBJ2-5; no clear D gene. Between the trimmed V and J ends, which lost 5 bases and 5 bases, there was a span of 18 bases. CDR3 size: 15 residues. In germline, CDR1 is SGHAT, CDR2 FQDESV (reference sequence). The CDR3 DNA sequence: TGTGCCAGCAGCGGTTCGGCTGCCCTCGGGGAGACCCAGTACTTC. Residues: CASSGSAALGETQYF.

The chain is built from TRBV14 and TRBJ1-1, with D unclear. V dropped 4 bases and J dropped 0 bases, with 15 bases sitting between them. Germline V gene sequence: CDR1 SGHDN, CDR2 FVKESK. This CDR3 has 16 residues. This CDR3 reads CASSRAGAELNTEAFF. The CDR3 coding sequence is TGTGCCAGCAGCCGGGCGGGTGCGGAGTTGAACACTGAAGCTTTCTTT.